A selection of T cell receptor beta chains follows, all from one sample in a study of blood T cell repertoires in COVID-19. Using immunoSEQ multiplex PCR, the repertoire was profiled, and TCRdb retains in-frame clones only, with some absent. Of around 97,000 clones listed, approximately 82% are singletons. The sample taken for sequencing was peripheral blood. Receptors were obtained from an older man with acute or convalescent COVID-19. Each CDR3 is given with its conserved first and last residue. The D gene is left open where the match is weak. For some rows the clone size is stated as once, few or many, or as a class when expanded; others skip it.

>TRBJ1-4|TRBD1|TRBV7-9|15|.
TGTGCCAGCAGCTCCGGACAGGGCTTATTCGAAAAACTGTTTTTT
CASSSGQGLFEKLFF
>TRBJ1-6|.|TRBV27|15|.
TGTGCCAGCAGTTACAGGGTTTCGGCGAAATCACCCCTCCACTTT
CASSYRVSAKSPLHF
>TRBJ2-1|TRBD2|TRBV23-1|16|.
TGCGCCAGCAGTCAATACGGGAGGGGTAGGTTCCATGAGCAGTTCTTC
CASSQYGRGRFHEQFF
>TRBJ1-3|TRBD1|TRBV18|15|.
TGTGCCAGCTCACCAAGACGGGACAGGGGAGACACCATATATTTT
CASSPRRDRGDTIYF
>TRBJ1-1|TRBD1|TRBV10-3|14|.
TGTGCCATCAGTGACAGGGACAGGGGAGGAAAAGCTTTCTTT
CAISDRDRGGKAFF
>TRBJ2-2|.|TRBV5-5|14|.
TGTGCCAGCAGCACCTGGACAGCAACCGGGGAGCTGTTTTTT
CASSTWTATGELFF
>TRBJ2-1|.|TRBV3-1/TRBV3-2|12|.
TGTGCCAGCAGCCAAGTTAGCAATGAGCAGTTCTTC
CASSQVSNEQFF
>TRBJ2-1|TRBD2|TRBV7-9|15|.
TGTGCCAGCAGCTTGTCTAGCGGGATGTACAATGAGCAGTTCTTC
CASSLSSGMYNEQFF
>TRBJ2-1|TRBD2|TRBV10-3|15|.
TGTGCCATCAGTGAAGCTAGCGGGATAATGAGAGAGCAGTTCTTC
CAISEASGIMREQFF
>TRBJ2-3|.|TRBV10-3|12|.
TGTGCCACTGAGGATTCGACAGATACGCAGTATTTT
CATEDSTDTQYF
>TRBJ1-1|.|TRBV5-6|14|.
TGTGCCAGCAGCCGCGGACAGAGGAACACTGAAGCTTTCTTT
CASSRGQRNTEAFF
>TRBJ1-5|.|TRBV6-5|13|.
TGTGCCAGCAGTTACCGGGGCAATCAGCCCCAGCATTTT
CASSYRGNQPQHF
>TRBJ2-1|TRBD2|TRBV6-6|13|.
TGTGCCAGCAGAGCCGGGACTAGTAACGAGCAGTTCTTC
CASRAGTSNEQFF
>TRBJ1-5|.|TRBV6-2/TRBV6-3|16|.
TGTGCCAGCAGTGCGCATGCCAGGGGAAGCAATCAGCCCCAGCATTTT
CASSAHARGSNQPQHF
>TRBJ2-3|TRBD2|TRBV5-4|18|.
TGTGCCAGCAGCCAAGGACTAGCGGGGTATTCTAGCACAGATACGCAGTATTTT
CASSQGLAGYSSTDTQYF
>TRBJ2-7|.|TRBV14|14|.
TGTGCCAGCAGACCCTCGAGCAGGACCTACGAGCAGTACTTC
CASRPSSRTYEQYF
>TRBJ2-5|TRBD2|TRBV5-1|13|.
TGCGCCCCCGGGGGGGGGAGCGGCGAGACCCAGTACTTC
CAPGGGSGETQYF
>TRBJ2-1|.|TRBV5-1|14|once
TGCGCCAGCAGCTTGGCGGGATCCTACAATGAGCAGTTCTTC
CASSLAGSYNEQFF
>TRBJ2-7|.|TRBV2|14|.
TGTGCCAGCAGGCTGGGGGGAGGGGGTGAAGAGCAGTACTTC
CASRLGGGGEEQYF
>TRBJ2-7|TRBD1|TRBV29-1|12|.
TGCAGCGTTGGGGACAGGGTCTACGAGCAGTACTTC
CSVGDRVYEQYF
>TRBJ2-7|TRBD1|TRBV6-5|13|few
TGTGCCAGCAGAAAACAGGGGTTGTACGAGCAGTACTTC
CASRKQGLYEQYF
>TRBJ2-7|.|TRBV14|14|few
TGTGCCAGCAGCCATTCACAGGGACCTTACGAGCAGTACTTC
CASSHSQGPYEQYF
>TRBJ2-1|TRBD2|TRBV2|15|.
TGTGCCAGCAGGGCTAGCGGTGGCTCCTACAATGAGCAGTTCTTC
CASRASGGSYNEQFF
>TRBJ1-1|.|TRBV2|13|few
TGTGCCAGCATCACGGACCAGGGCTCTGAAGCTTTCTTT
CASITDQGSEAFF
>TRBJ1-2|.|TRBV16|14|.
TGTGCCAGCAGCCAATCGCCAAGTCTAGATGGCTACACCTTC
CASSQSPSLDGYTF
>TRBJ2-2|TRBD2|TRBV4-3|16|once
TGCGCCAGCAGCCAAAGCCCGGGACTAGCGTCCGGGGAGCTGTTTTTT
CASSQSPGLASGELFF
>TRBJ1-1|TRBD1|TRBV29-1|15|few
TGCAGCGTTGAAGAACGTAAAGGGGGCTGGACTGAAGCTTTCTTT
CSVEERKGGWTEAFF
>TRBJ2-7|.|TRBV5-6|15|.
TGTGCCAGCAGCTTGGCTGTCGCGGAGCCCTACGAGCAGTACTTC
CASSLAVAEPYEQYF
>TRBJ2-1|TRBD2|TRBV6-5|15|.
TGTGCCAGCAATAATTTGGCGGGAGGGCCGGATGAGCAGTTCTTC
CASNNLAGGPDEQFF
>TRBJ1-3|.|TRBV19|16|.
TGTGCCAGTAGTATAGGATGGGGGACATCTGGAAACACCATATATTTT
CASSIGWGTSGNTIYF
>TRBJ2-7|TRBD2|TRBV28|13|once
TGTGCCAGCCGGGGGGGGGCCCACTACGAGCAGTACTTC
CASRGGAHYEQYF
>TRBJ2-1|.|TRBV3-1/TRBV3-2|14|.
TGTGCCAGCAGCCAAGATCTCGTCGGGAATGAGCAGTTCTTC
CASSQDLVGNEQFF
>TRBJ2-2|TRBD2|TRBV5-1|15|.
TGCGCCAGCACAAAGCTAGCGGGAGACACCGGGGAGCTGTTTTTT
CASTKLAGDTGELFF
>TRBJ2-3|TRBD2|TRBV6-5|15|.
TGTGCCAGCAGTCCAGCGGGGGCAGGCACAGATACGCAGTATTTT
CASSPAGAGTDTQYF
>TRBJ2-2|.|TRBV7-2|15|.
TGTGCCAGCAGCTTAGAGGTTCGGAGCACCGGGGAGCTGTTTTTT
CASSLEVRSTGELFF
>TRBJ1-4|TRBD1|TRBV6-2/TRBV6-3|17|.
TGTGCCAGCAGTTACTCTTTGGACAGGAGAGTTAATGAAAAACTGTTTTTT
CASSYSLDRRVNEKLFF
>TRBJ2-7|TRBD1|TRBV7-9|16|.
TGTGCCAGCAGCTCCTTAGACAGGGGCTTTATTTACGAGCAGTACTTC
CASSSLDRGFIYEQYF
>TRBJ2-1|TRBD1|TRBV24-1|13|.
TGTGCCACCGCCGGGACAGGGATCAATGAGCAGTTCTTC
CATAGTGINEQFF
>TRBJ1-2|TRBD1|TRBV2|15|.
TGTGCCGGGAAGGGACAGGGACCATCTAACTATGGCTACACCTTC
CAGKGQGPSNYGYTF
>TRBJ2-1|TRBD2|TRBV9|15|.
TGTGCCAGCAGCCCGGGACTAGCGGAGTACAATGAGCAGTTCTTC
CASSPGLAEYNEQFF
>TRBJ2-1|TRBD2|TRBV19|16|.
TGTGCCAGTACCCGCACGGGAGCGGGGGGGCACAATGAGCAGTTCTTC
CASTRTGAGGHNEQFF
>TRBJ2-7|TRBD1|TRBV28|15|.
TGTGCCAGCAGTCCTCGAACCGACAGGGCGCGCCGGCAGTACTTC
CASSPRTDRARRQYF
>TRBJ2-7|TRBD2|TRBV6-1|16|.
TGTGCCAGCAGTGAAGCCCTGGGCGGGGGGGCGCGGGAGCAGTACTTC
CASSEALGGGAREQYF
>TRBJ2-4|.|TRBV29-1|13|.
TGCAGCGTTGCCGAGTATGCCAAAAACATTCAGTACTTC
CSVAEYAKNIQYF
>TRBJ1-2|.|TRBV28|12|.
TGTGCCAGCAGGGCGGATAACTATGGCTACACCTTC
CASRADNYGYTF
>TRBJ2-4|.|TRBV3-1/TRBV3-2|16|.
TGTGCCAGCAGCCAAACCCGCCAGTTAGCCAAAAACATTCAGTACTTC
CASSQTRQLAKNIQYF
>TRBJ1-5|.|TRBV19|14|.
TGTGCCAGTAGTTATCCCAATAACCCCCCGGCCCAGCATTTT
CASSYPNNPPAQHF